This entry describes one T cell receptor beta chain. Participant ages covered 18 to 89 years across about 25 US areas. Clinical histories supplied by participants themselves formed the basis of cohort assignment. The J segment lost 3 bases and the V segment lost 6 bases, leaving 2 bases of the junction unmatched. Germline V gene sequence: CDR1 MNHEY, CDR2 SVGAGI. The CDR3 is 13 amino acids. The data were obtained in a study of blood T cell repertoires in COVID-19. Study information: Collection of acute and convalescent COVID-19 samples took place in the United States, Italy and Spain.

Sequenced by immunoSEQ multiplex PCR; TCRdb stores in-frame clones only, minus some. The sample has around 160,000 clones, approximately 90% seen once. The origin of this receptor is a woman in her thirties with acute COVID-19. The J gene is TRBJ1-3, the V gene TRBV6-5, with 7 bases aligning to TRBD1. Material for sequencing was PBMCs or T cells enriched from blood (not recorded which). In nucleotides, the CDR3 is TGTGCCAGCAGGCAGGGGGGTGGAAACACCATATATTTT. It specifies CASRQGGGNTIYF.